The clone carrying this TCR beta chain was observed a handful of times. Its antigen is undetermined. This sample was included in a study of cytomegalovirus exposure and HLA in healthy donors. Study outcomes and limitations: The study put under 200 TCR beta chains on its list as cytomegalovirus-associated. Clonal expansion was found to be greater in HLA-associated TCR beta chains than in equally common others in a later analysis.

With 60 Vbeta and 13 Jbeta primers, the PCR was carried out. Profiling relied on immunoSEQ multiplex PCR, and the TCRdb table lists in-frame clones only, not all of them. Seen here are fewer than 200,000 clones, roughly 80% observed once, and the top ten hold approximately 0.78%. The CDR3 consists of 15 residues. The V gene's germline CDR1 is SGHDN and CDR2 FVKESK. With 8 bases clipped from V and 8 bases from J, the junction kept 11 bases outside the gene matches. The receptor's source is a woman between 18 and 29 years old in good health and CMV-seronegative. This sequence joins TRBV14 and TRBJ2-1; TRBD2 matches 11 bases. The sample taken for sequencing was PBMCs. CDR3 protein: CASLLSGGAIYEQFF. The CDR3 DNA sequence: TGTGCCAGCCTTCTTAGCGGGGGGGCTATATATGAGCAGTTCTTC.